Each of the 23 T cell receptor beta chains below was sequenced from the same sample in a study of T cell responses to AZD1222 COVID-19 vaccine. Repertoires were generated with immunoSEQ multiplex PCR, while TCRdb's copy carries only in-frame clones and drops some. The repertoire holds about 150,000 clones, 92% seen once, with 3.5% to 4.5% in the top ten. This sample comprised peripheral blood, obtained on day 0 of AZD1222 vaccination. These receptors were collected from an adult in good health.

In this sample, this clone turned up once. The CDR3 is CASSQLAGGPHNEQFF. The DNA of the CDR3 is TGTGCCAGCAGCCAACTAGCGGGAGGGCCGCACAATGAGCAGTTCTTC. This rearrangement joins TRBV11-2 to TRBJ2-1, with TRBD2 identical over 13 bases. J was trimmed by 5 bases and V by 5 bases; bases with no gene match: 6. Germline CDR1 and CDR2: SGHAT and FQNNGV. This CDR3 region has 16 residues.

V usage is TRBV27 and J usage is TRBJ2-7; D remains unclear. The CDR3 loop spans 13 amino acids. The germline V gene encodes CDR1 MNHEY and CDR2 SMNVEV (reference sequence). V was trimmed by 6 bases and J by 6 bases, leaving 15 bases between them. CDR3 sequence (DNA): TGTGCCAGCAGCCTGGTTGGAAGAGCCGAGCAGTACTTC. Protein sequence: CASSLVGRAEQYF.

The rearrangement uses TRBV19 and TRBJ1-4, with D possibly being TRBD1 (5 bases). V gave up 3 bases and J gave up 0 bases, with 11 bases separating them. Germline V gene data show CDR1 as LNHDA and CDR2 as SQIVND (reference sequence). This CDR3 has 16 residues. The CDR3 protein is CASSIMRGATNEKLFF. CDR3 nucleotide sequence: TGTGCCAGTAGTATCATGAGGGGTGCAACTAATGAAAAACTGTTTTTT.

The rearrangement uses TRBV2 and TRBJ1-5; a weak D match, TRBD1 (5 bases). Germline CDR1 is SNHLY and CDR2 is FYNNEI. This CDR3 is 13 amino acids long. Trimming left V 6 bases short and J 3 bases short, with 9 bases between. The chain's CDR3 is CASSRDFNQPQHF. The CDR3 DNA reads TGTGCCAGCAGCCGGGACTTCAATCAGCCCCAGCATTTT. The full variable domain, rest sourced from reference TRBV2 and TRBJ1-5, is EPEVTQTPSHQVTQMGQEVILRCVPISNHLYFYWYRQILGQKVEFLVSFYNNEISEKSEIFDDQFSVERPDGSNFTLKIRSTKLEDSAMYFCASSRDFNQPQHFGDGTRLSIL.

The chain has TRBV6-5 and TRBJ2-7; D unresolved. CDR3 size: 14 residues. Deletions cut 8 bases from V and 5 bases from J, with 19 bases between. Germline lookup yields CDR1 MNHEY and CDR2 SVGAGI. The CDR3 DNA sequence: TGTGCCAGCGGGTTTACCTTCAAAGTGGACGAGCAGTACTTC. Protein: CASGFTFKVDEQYF.

The chain employs TRBV5-4 and TRBJ2-1; D might be TRBD1 (6 bases). This CDR3 spans 15 amino acids. The V end lost 1 base, the J end lost 4 bases, and 12 bases lay between the germline ends. The germline V gene has CDR1 SGHNT and CDR2 YYREEE (reference sequence). CDR3 bases: TGTGCCAGCAGCTTGAAAGGACAGAGGTACAATGAGCAGTTCTTC. Its protein product is CASSLKGQRYNEQFF.

The rearrangement uses TRBV27 and TRBJ1-2; TRBD1 aligns across 9 bases. This CDR3 has 11 residues. V shed 8 bases, J shed 9 bases, and the junction held 4 bases outside the gene matches. From germline, CDR1 is MNHEY and CDR2 SMNVEV (reference sequence). DNA of the CDR3: TGTGCCAGCGGGGACAGGGCTAGCTACACCTTC. Amino acids: CASGDRASYTF.

This rearrangement joins TRBV16 to TRBJ1-4, with TRBD1 as a possible D gene (5 bases). With 4 bases removed from V and 7 bases from J, the gap between germline ends came to 13 bases. The CDR3 has 14 amino acids. Germline CDR1 reads KGHSY; CDR2 reads FQNENV. CDR3 in DNA: TGTGCCAGCAGCCTAAACGGGGGAAGTGAAAAACTGTTTTTT. Translating gives CASSLNGGSEKLFF.

The genes are TRBV30 and TRBJ2-7, with TRBD2 matching 8 bases. CDR3 size: 17 residues. The V and J ends lost 3 bases and 5 bases, in that order; junction bases with no gene match: 18. Germline loops: CDR1 GTSNPN, CDR2 SVGIG (reference sequence). CDR3 bases: TGTGCCTGGAGCGTTATAATTACTAGCGGAGGGGCCCACGAGCAGTACTTC. It translates to CAWSVIITSGGAHEQYF. The entire variable domain, with the rest obtained from reference TRBV30 and TRBJ2-7, is as follows: SQTIHQWPATLVQPVGSPLSLECTVEGTSNPNLYWYRQAAGRGLQLLFYSVGIGQISSEVPQNLSASRPQDRQFILSSKKLLLSDSGFYLCAWSVIITSGGAHEQYFGPGTRLTVT.

The V and J genes are TRBV24-1 and TRBJ2-5; D is undetermined. CDR1 is KGHDR, CDR2 SFDVKD, per germline. This CDR3 has 12 amino acids. V lost 5 bases and J 2 bases, leaving 5 bases between the germline ends. DNA of the CDR3: TGTGCCACCAGTGGTGGGCAAGAGACCCAGTACTTC. Its protein product is CATSGGQETQYF.

The chain uses TRBV7-9 and TRBJ2-1; D not certain. Trimming left V 1 base short and J 4 bases short, with 8 bases between. Germline V gene lookup returns CDR1 SEHNR and CDR2 FQNEAQ (reference sequence). This CDR3 spans 14 amino acids. The CDR3 sequence is CASSLVLDYNEQFF. The DNA of the CDR3 is TGTGCCAGCAGCTTAGTCCTAGATTACAATGAGCAGTTCTTC.

The V and J genes are TRBV12-3 or TRBV12-4 and TRBJ2-5; D perhaps matches TRBD2 (6 bases). CDR3 size: 12 residues. Trimming removed 3 bases at V and 5 bases at J, with 7 bases between. This CDR3 reads CASSFGGETQYF. The CDR3 nucleotides are TGTGCCAGCAGTTTCGGGGGTGAGACCCAGTACTTC.

The V call is TRBV5-6, the J call TRBJ2-4, with D possibly being TRBD1 or TRBD2 (5 bases each). This CDR3 contains 15 residues. Between the trimmed V and J ends, which lost 4 bases and 15 bases, there was a span of 26 bases. CDR1 SGHDT and CDR2 YYEEEE come from the germline V gene. In DNA form, the CDR3 reads TGTGCCAGCAGCAGGGGCCGGGACCCACCCCTGGTTGGGTACTTC. This gives the protein CASSRGRDPPLVGYF. Supplemented by reference TRBV5-6 and TRBJ2-4, the full variable domain reads DAGVTQSPTHLIKTRGQQVTLRCSPKSGHDTVSWYQQALGQGPQFIFQYYEEEERQRGNFPDRFSGHQFPNYSSELNVNALLLGDSALYLCASSRGRDPPLVGYFGAGTRLSVL.

V gene TRBV27 combines with J gene TRBJ1-4, with unresolved D. The CDR3 has 14 amino acids. V lost 2 bases to trimming and J lost 7 bases, with 11 bases between them. Germline CDR1 and CDR2: MNHEY and SMNVEV (reference sequence). The CDR3 protein is CASSLGTWGEKLFF. The DNA for the CDR3 is TGTGCCAGCAGTTTAGGAACCTGGGGTGAAAAACTGTTTTTT.

The CDR3, as DNA: TGTGCCAGTACGAACCGGGGGGTAGCTAGCGGGCCCGGAGAGACCCAGTACTTC. Protein product: CASTNRGVASGPGETQYF. V and J are TRBV19 and TRBJ2-5, with TRBD2 identical over 8 bases. V lost 7 bases, J lost 4 bases, and 20 bases stayed unmatched. The germline CDR1 and CDR2 sequences are LNHDA and SQIVND (reference sequence). The CDR3 totals 18 residues. Looking up the rest from reference TRBV19 and TRBJ2-5 gives the full variable domain: DGGITQSPKYLFRKEGQNVTLSCEQNLNHDAMYWYRQDPGQGLRLIYYSQIVNDFQKGDIAEGYSVSREKKESFPLTVTSAQKNPTAFYLCASTNRGVASGPGETQYFGPGTRLLVL.

This sequence joins TRBV3-1 (or the pseudogene TRBV3-2) and TRBJ1-6; no clear D gene. Deletions cut 1 base from V and 4 bases from J, with 8 bases between. The CDR3 consists of 15 residues. Germline V gene sequence: CDR1 LGHDT, CDR2 YNNKEL (reference sequence). The CDR3 is CASSQGSGYNSPLHF. The CDR3 bases are TGTGCCAGCAGCCAAGGGTCGGGATATAATTCACCCCTCCACTTT.

This chain links TRBV13 with TRBJ2-1, with 9 bases aligning to TRBD2. CDR3 length: 17 amino acids. Per germline, CDR1 PRHDT and CDR2 FYEKMQ (reference sequence). Trimming at V came to 4 bases and at J to 6 bases, leaving 13 bases not matched to a gene. The CDR3 protein is CASSYPSVAGDLNEQFF. Written as DNA, the CDR3 is TGTGCCAGCAGCTATCCCTCGGTAGCGGGGGATCTCAATGAGCAGTTCTTC.

The chain has TRBV6-5 and TRBJ1-3; D unresolved. Germline CDR1 and CDR2: MNHEY and SVGAGI. The V end was cut by 2 bases, the J end by 0 bases, with 11 bases between. The CDR3 has 16 amino acids. The CDR3 loop reads CASSYAGTSSGNTIYF. The CDR3 bases are TGTGCCAGCAGTTACGCGGGAACCTCCTCTGGAAACACCATATATTTT.

V usage is TRBV3-1 (or the pseudogene TRBV3-2) and J usage is TRBJ2-1, with TRBD2 identical over 8 bases. The CDR3 runs 13 residues. Per the germline V gene, CDR1 is LGHDT and CDR2 is YNNKEL (reference sequence). V was clipped by 1 base and J by 10 bases; unmatched bases: 3. The CDR3: CASSQVERGEQFF. The CDR3 bases are TGTGCCAGCAGCCAAGTCGAGCGGGGGGAGCAGTTCTTC.

This sequence joins TRBV5-6 and TRBJ1-5; 9 bases map to TRBD1. The CDR3 is made up of 16 amino acids. The trim removed 1 base at V and 5 bases at J, leaving 7 bases unmatched. Germline values: CDR1 SGHDT, CDR2 YYEEEE. The CDR3: CASSLNGGQGHQPQHF. The CDR3 coding sequence is TGTGCCAGCAGCTTGAATGGGGGACAGGGCCATCAGCCCCAGCATTTT.

The gene calls are TRBV27 and TRBJ1-6; D gene unclear. The V and J ends lost 4 bases and 5 bases respectively, with 6 bases between them. This CDR3 has 13 residues. Per germline, CDR1 MNHEY and CDR2 SMNVEV (reference sequence). CDR3 residues: CASSSGNNSPLHF. The CDR3 DNA sequence: TGTGCCAGCAGTTCCGGGAATAATTCACCCCTCCACTTT.

The genes are TRBV28 and TRBJ1-5; no reliable D call. Trimming took off 2 bases at V and 3 bases at J, with 8 bases between the two ends. Germline values: CDR1 MDHEN, CDR2 SYDVKM. The CDR3 loop spans 14 amino acids. The chain's CDR3 is CASSLGRANQPQHF. CDR3 coding DNA: TGTGCCAGCAGTTTAGGGCGGGCCAATCAGCCCCAGCATTTT. Full variable domain (outside the CDR3, taken from reference TRBV28 and TRBJ1-5): DVKVTQSSRYLVKRTGEKVFLECVQDMDHENMFWYRQDPGLGLRLIYFSYDVKMKEKGDIPEGYSVSREKKERFSLILESASTNQTSMYLCASSLGRANQPQHFGDGTRLSIL.

V gene TRBV20-1 combines with J gene TRBJ2-7; perhaps D is TRBD1 or TRBD2 (5 bases each). Germline V gene lookup returns CDR1 DFQATT and CDR2 SNEGSKA (reference sequence). V lost 3 bases, J lost 3 bases, and 6 bases lay in between. The CDR3 totals 11 residues. CDR3 residues: CSARGVYEQYF. CDR3 sequence (DNA): TGCAGTGCTAGGGGGGTCTACGAGCAGTACTTC.